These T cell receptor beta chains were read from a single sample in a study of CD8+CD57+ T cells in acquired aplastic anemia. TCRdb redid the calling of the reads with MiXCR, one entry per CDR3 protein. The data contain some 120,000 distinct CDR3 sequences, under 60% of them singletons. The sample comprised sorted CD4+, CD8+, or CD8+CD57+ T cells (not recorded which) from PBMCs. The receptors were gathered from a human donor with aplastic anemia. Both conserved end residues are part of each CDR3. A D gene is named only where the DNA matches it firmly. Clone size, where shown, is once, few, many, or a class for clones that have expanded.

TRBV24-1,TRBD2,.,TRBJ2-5,TGTGCCACCAGTGACGTGATTAGCGGGAATAACCAAGAGACCCAGTACTTC,CATSDVISGNNQETQYF
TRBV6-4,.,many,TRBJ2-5,TGTGCCAGAAGGACTAACCTCTTC,CARRTNLF
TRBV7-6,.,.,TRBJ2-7,TGTGCCAGCAGCCCCGGGGTGGTCCAGCAGTACTTC,CASSPGVVQQYF
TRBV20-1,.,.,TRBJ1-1,TGCAGTGCTAGAGATTCGGCCTCTCGCCCGGAAGCTTTCTTT,CSARDSASRPEAFF
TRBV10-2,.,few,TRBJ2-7,TGCGCCAGCAGTGTTGGGGGAGCCGAGCAGTACTTC,CASSVGGAEQYF
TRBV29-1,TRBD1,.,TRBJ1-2,TGCAGCGCCCCGACAGGGTCCGACTATGGCTACACCTTC,CSAPTGSDYGYTF
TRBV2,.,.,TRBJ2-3,TGTGCCAGCAGTAGGGCCCCTGGGGATACGCAGTATTTT,CASSRAPGDTQYF
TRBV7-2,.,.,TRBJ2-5,TGTGCCAGCAGCTTCCGGACAGTCGAGACCCAGTACTTC,CASSFRTVETQYF
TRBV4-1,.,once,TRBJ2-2,TGCGCCAGCAGCCCTATCGGAACCGGGGAGCTGTTTTTT,CASSPIGTGELFF
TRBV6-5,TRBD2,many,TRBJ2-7,TGTGCCAGCAGTTATGCTAGCGGGGGGCCCTACGAGCAGTACTTC,CASSYASGGPYEQYF
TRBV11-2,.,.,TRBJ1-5,TGTGCCAGCAGCTTACGGGGGGATTATAGCAATCAGCCCCAGCATTTT,CASSLRGDYSNQPQHF
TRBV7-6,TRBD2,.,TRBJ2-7,TGTGCCAGCAGCTCTTTAGACGCACTAGCGGGAGGATTGCACGAGCAGTACTTC,CASSSLDALAGGLHEQYF
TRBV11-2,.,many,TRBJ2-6,TGTGCCAGCAGCTCACTCTTTCTGACACAACGCTCTGGGGCCAACGTCCTGACTTTC,CASSSLFLTQRSGANVLTF
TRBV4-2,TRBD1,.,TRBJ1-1,TGTGCCAGCAGCCCGAGGACAGGCGGGATGAACACTGAAGCTTTCTTT,CASSPRTGGMNTEAFF
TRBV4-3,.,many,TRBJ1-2,TGCGCCAGCAGCCAAGCCCGGGACGGGTTTCTCGGCTACACCTTC,CASSQARDGFLGYTF
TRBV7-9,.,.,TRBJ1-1,TGTGCCAGCAGCACCAAAATGAGCTCTGAAGCTTTCTTT,CASSTKMSSEAFF
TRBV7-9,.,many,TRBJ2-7,TGTGCCAGCAGCCATGAACTACATATCTACGAGCAGTACTTC,CASSHELHIYEQYF
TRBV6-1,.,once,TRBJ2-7,TGTGCCAGCAGTGAAGTGGCCTACGAGCAGTACTTC,CASSEVAYEQYF
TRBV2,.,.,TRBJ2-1,TGTGCCAGCACCGGACCCGGGTCCTACAATGAGCAGTTCTTC,CASTGPGSYNEQFF
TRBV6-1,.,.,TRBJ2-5,TGTGCCAGCAGTCAGCTAAAGGAGACCCAGTACTTC,CASSQLKETQYF
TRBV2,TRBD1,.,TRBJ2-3,TGTGCCAGCAAGAAGGACAGGGGAGGGGGCACAGATACGCAGTATTTT,CASKKDRGGGTDTQYF
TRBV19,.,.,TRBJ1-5,TGTGCCAGTAGTATCGACTCCCTCTTCCAGCCCCAGCATTTT,CASSIDSLFQPQHF
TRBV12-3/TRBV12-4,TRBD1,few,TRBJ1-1,TGTGCCAGCAGGGGGACAGGTAGGAACACTGAAGCTTTCTTT,CASRGTGRNTEAFF
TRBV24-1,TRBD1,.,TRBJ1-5,TGTGCCACCAGTGAGGGACAGGGTAGCAATCAGCCCCAGCATTTT,CATSEGQGSNQPQHF
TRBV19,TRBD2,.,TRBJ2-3,TGTGCCAGTAGGGCGGGGGGCACAGATACGCAGTATTTT,CASRAGGTDTQYF
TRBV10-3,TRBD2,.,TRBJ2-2,TGTGCCATCAGTCCTAGCGGGAGTAAGGTGGCCGGGGAGCTGTTTTTT,CAISPSGSKVAGELFF
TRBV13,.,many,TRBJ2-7,TGTGCCAGCAGCTGGGGGGACTCCTACGAGCAGTACTTC,CASSWGDSYEQYF
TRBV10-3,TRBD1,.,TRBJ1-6,TGTGCCATCAGTGAGCCGGGACAGGGGGCTAACCTCCACTTT,CAISEPGQGANLHF
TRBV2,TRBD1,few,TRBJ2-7,TGTGCCAGCAGAGCAGACAGGGAGGAGCAGTACTTC,CASRADREEQYF
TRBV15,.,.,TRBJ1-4,TGTGCCACCAGCAGAGGCAGGGATTGGGAAAAACTGTTTTTT,CATSRGRDWEKLFF
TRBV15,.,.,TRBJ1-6,TGTGCCACCAGCAGAGGAAGGGGGGTCGAATCACCCCTCCACTTT,CATSRGRGVESPLHF
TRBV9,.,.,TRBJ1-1,TGTGCCAGCAGCGGTATGAACACTGAAGCTTTCTTT,CASSGMNTEAFF
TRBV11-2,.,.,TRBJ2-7,TGTGCCAGCGGCTTAGGTCGGTCGGGGGCCGACTACGAGCAGTACTTC,CASGLGRSGADYEQYF
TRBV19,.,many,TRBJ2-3,TGTGCCAGTAGTGGGGGACTCTCAGTCCCTTCCATGGCAGATACGCAGTATTTT,CASSGGLSVPSMADTQYF
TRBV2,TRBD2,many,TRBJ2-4,TGTGCCAGCACCGAAAGAGGGGACTATACATCCAAAAACATTCAGTACTTC,CASTERGDYTSKNIQYF
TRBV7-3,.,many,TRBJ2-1,TGTGCCAGCAGCTCCTGGGGGGATAATGAGCAGTTCTTC,CASSSWGDNEQFF
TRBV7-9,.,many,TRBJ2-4,TGTGCCAGCAGCGTCCGGAGTGGAGACATTCAGTACTTC,CASSVRSGDIQYF
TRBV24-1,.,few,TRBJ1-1,TGTGCCACCAGAGGGGGGGGCAGCTCGAACACTGAAGCTTTCTTT,CATRGGGSSNTEAFF
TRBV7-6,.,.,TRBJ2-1,TGTGCCAGCAGCCGACCCCCCAATGAGCAGTTCTTC,CASSRPPNEQFF
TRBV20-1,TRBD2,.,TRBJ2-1,TGCAGTGCTAGGGTCTTAGACCCGAGCGGGGGGATGGGGGATGAGCAGTTCTTC,CSARVLDPSGGMGDEQFF
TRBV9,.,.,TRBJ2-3,TGCGCCAGCAGCACAGAGCGGGATACGCAGTATTTT,CASSTERDTQYF
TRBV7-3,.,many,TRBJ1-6,TGTGCCAGCAGCTTGGGGGACCGCGAAAATTCACCCCTCCACTTT,CASSLGDRENSPLHF
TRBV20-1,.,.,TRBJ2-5,TGCAGTGCTAGAGGCCTCGGGGTGGGAGAGACCCAGTACTTC,CSARGLGVGETQYF
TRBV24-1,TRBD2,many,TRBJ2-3,TGTGCCACCCGACACGGACTAGCGGGAATAGATACGCAGTATTTT,CATRHGLAGIDTQYF
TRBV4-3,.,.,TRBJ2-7,TGCGCCAGCAGCCACGCACAGGGCTACGAGCAGTACTTC,CASSHAQGYEQYF
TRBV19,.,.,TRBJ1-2,TGTGCCAGTAGTCCTCTTCAGGGGTACGAGGGCTACACCTTC,CASSPLQGYEGYTF
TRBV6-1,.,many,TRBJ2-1,TGTGCCAGCAGTACATCCTCCTACAATGAGCAGTTCTTC,CASSTSSYNEQFF
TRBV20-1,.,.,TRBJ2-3,TGCAGTCAATCCCCGCAGCGGGCCAACCCTGGGGATACGCAGTATTTT,CSQSPQRANPGDTQYF
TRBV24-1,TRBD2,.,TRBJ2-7,TGTGCCACCAGTTCTAGCGGGGGCTACGAGCAGTACTTC,CATSSSGGYEQYF
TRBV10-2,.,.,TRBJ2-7,TGCGCCAGCAGTGGCCCTAGACAGGGAGGGTACGAGCAGTACTTC,CASSGPRQGGYEQYF
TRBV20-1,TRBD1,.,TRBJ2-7,TGCAGTGCTAGAGAAGGACAGGGGGCCGACGAGCAGTACTTC,CSAREGQGADEQYF
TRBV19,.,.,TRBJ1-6,TGTGCCAGTAGTATAGGGACTAATTCACCCCTCCACTTT,CASSIGTNSPLHF
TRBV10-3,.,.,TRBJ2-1,TGTGCCATCAGTGACGCAGGGACCTACAATGAGCAGTTCTTC,CAISDAGTYNEQFF